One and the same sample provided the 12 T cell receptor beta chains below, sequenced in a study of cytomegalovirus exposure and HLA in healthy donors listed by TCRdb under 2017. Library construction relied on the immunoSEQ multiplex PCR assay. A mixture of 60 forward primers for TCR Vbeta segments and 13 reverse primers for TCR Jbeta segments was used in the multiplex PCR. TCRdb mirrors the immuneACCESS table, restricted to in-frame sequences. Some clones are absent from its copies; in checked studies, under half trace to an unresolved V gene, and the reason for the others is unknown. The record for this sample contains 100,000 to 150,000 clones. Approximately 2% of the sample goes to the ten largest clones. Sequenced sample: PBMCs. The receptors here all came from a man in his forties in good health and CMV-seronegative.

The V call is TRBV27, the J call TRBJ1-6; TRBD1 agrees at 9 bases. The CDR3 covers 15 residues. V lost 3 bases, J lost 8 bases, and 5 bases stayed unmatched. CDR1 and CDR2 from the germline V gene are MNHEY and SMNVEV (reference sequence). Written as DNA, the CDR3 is TGTGCCAGCAGTTTTTCCGACAGGGGGTATTCACCCCTCCACTTT. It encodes CASSFSDRGYSPLHF.

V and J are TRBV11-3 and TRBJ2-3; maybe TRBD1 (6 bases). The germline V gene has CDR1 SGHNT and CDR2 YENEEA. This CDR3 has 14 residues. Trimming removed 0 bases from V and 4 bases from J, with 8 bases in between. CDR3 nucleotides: TGTGCCAGCAGCTTAGATAACAGGGCAGATACGCAGTATTTT. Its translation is CASSLDNRADTQYF.

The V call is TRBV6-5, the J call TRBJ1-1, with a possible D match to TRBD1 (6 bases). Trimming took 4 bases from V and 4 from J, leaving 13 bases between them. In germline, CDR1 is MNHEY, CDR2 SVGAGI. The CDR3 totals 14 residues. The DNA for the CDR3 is TGTGCCAGCAGTTTTAACAGGGAGGGCACTGAAGCTTTCTTT. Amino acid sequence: CASSFNREGTEAFF.

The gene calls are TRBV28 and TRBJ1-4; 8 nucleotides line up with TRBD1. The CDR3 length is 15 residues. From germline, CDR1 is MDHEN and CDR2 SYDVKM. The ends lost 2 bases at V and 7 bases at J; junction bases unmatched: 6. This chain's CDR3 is CASSLGRGQGEKLFF. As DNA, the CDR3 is TGTGCCAGCAGTTTAGGCAGGGGGCAGGGTGAAAAACTGTTTTTT.

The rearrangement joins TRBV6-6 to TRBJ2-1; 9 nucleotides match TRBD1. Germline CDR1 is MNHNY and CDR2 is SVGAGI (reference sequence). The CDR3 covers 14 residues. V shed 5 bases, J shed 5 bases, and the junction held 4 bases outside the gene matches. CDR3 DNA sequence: TGTGCCAGCAGTATCCGGGACAGGGACAATGAGCAGTTCTTC. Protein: CASSIRDRDNEQFF.

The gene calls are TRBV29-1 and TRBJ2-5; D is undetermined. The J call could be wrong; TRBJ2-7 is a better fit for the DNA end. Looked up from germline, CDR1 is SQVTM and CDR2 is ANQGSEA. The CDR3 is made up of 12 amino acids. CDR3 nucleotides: TGCAGCGCGGTTACCCCCTCCTACGAGCAGTACTTC. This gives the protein CSAVTPSYEQYF.

CDR3 sequence reads: CASSKPTAPGELFF. The CDR3 coding sequence is TGTGCCAGCAGCAAGCCCACTGCCCCCGGGGAGCTGTTTTTT. V usage is TRBV6-5 and J usage is TRBJ2-2; D is uncertain. The CDR3 has 14 amino acids. Trimming cost V 6 bases and J 6 bases, with 14 bases left between them. Germline V CDR1 and CDR2: MNHEY, SVGAGI.

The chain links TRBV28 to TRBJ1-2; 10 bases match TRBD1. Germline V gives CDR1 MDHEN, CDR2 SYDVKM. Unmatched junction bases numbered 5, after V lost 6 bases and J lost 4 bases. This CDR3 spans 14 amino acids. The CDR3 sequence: CASRWTGGVYGYTF. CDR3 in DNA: TGTGCCAGCAGGTGGACAGGGGGGGTCTATGGCTACACCTTC.

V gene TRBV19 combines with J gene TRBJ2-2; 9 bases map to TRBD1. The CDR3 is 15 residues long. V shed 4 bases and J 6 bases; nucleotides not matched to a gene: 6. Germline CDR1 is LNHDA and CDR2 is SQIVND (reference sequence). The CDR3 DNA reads TGTGCCAGTAGTACGTACAGGGGGCAAGCCGGGGAGCTGTTTTTT. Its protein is CASSTYRGQAGELFF.

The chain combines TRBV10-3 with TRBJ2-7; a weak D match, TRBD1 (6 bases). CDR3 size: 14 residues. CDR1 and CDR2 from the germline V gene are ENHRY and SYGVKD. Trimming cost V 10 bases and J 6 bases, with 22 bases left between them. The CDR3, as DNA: TGTGCCACGGGAACTATCAGGGGATTCAGCGAGCAGTACTTC. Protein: CATGTIRGFSEQYF.

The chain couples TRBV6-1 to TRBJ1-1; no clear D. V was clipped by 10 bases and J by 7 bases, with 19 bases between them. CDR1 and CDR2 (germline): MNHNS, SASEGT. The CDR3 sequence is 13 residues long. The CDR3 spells CATARSGSIEAFF. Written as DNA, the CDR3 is TGTGCCACCGCACGGTCGGGGAGTATTGAAGCTTTCTTT.

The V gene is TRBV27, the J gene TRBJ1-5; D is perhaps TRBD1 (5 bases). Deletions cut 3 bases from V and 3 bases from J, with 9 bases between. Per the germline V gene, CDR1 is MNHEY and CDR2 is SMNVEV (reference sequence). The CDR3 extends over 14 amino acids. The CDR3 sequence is CASSLGRSNQPQHF. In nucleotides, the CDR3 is TGTGCCAGCAGTTTGGGGCGGTCCAATCAGCCCCAGCATTTT.